A selection of T cell receptor beta chains follows, all from one sample in a study of T cell repertoires in cytomegalovirus infection. TCRdb re-analysed the reads in MiXCR, keeping a single row per CDR3 protein. The profile shows about 740,000 distinct CDR3 sequences, roughly a third of them singletons. The specimen was PBMCs. These receptors originate from a human donor in good health (CMV status not recorded). Some clones in this sample may be carry-over from other donors' samples. CDR3s include the opening cysteine and the closing phenylalanine or tryptophan. A D gene is named only where the DNA matches it firmly. The size field is filled for only some rows; it gives once, few, many or a size class.

D gene	clone size	V gene	J gene	CDR3 protein	CDR3 DNA
-	-	TRBV7-6	TRBJ1-6	CASSFENSPLHF	TGTGCCAGCAGCTTCGAAAATTCACCCCTCCACTTT
-	few	TRBV20-1	TRBJ2-2	CSARETGLPTPGELFF	TGCAGTGCTAGGGAAACAGGGCTACCCACGCCCGGGGAGCTGTTTTTT
-	-	TRBV15	TRBJ1-1	CATSTQGYTEAFF	TGTGCCACCAGCACCCAGGGTTACACTGAAGCTTTCTTT
-	-	TRBV28	TRBJ2-7	CASSPGGYYEQYF	TGTGCCAGCAGCCCAGGCGGGTACTACGAGCAGTACTTC
TRBD2	many	TRBV7-9	TRBJ2-1	CASGLAGNEQFF	TGTGCCAGTGGACTAGCGGGGAATGAGCAGTTCTTC
-	-	TRBV7-3	TRBJ1-1	CAISSSPGKNTEAFF	TGTGCCATCAGCTCCTCGCCAGGAAAAAACACTGAAGCTTTCTTT
-	-	TRBV5-5	TRBJ2-7	CASSLGGHGPYEKYF	TGTGCCAGCAGCTTGGGAGGACATGGCCCATACGAGAAGTACTTC
TRBD2	-	TRBV7-6	TRBJ2-5	CASILGLAGKETQYF	TGTGCCAGCATCTTAGGGCTAGCGGGAAAAGAGACCCAGTACTTC
TRBD1	-	TRBV4-1	TRBJ1-5	CASSPTGGINQPQHF	TGCGCCAGCAGCCCTACAGGGGGGATCAATCAGCCCCAGCATTTT
-	few	TRBV19	TRBJ2-1	CASSSGTGSSYNEQFF	TGTGCCAGTAGTAGCGGGACGGGGAGCTCCTACAATGAGCAGTTCTTC
-	-	TRBV5-3	TRBJ2-2	CASSFLSRPGELFF	TGTGCCAGCAGCTTTCTGTCGCGGCCCGGGGAGCTGTTTTTT
-	-	TRBV28	TRBJ1-2	CASTFLQGRGYTF	TGTGCCAGCACCTTCCTACAGGGTCGCGGCTACACCTTC
-	-	TRBV7-9	TRBJ2-1	CASSPGTALGNEQFF	TGTGCCAGCAGCCCAGGGACCGCCCTCGGCAATGAGCAGTTCTTC
-	few	TRBV7-6	TRBJ1-6	CASSLQRSSYNSPLHF	TGTGCCAGCAGCTTACAGAGAAGCTCCTATAATTCACCCCTCCACTTT
-	once	TRBV20-1	TRBJ1-1	CSARHGDTEAFF	TGCAGTGCTAGACACGGTGACACTGAAGCTTTCTTT
-	-	TRBV20-1	TRBJ2-1	CSARDRRDYNEQFF	TGCAGTGCTAGAGATCGGCGGGACTACAATGAGCAGTTCTTC
-	-	TRBV11-1	TRBJ2-1	CASSLARGGSNNEQFF	TGTGCCAGCAGCTTAGCGCGGGGTGGATCTAACAATGAGCAGTTCTTC
-	-	TRBV2	TRBJ2-7	CASLQVGGYEQYF	TGTGCCAGCCTCCAAGTTGGGGGCTACGAGCAGTACTTC
-	-	TRBV28	TRBJ2-5	CASSLASAPEYF	TGTGCCAGCAGTTTAGCCAGCGCTCCCGAGTACTTC
-	few	TRBV5-6	TRBJ2-7	CASSLVSHPYEQYF	TGTGCCAGCAGCTTGGTATCCCATCCCTACGAGCAGTACTTC
-	few	TRBV6-2/TRBV6-3	TRBJ2-3	CASSYSPGADTQYF	TGTGCCAGCAGTTACTCCCCAGGAGCAGATACGCAGTATTTT
TRBD2	-	TRBV7-8	TRBJ2-7	CASSPTAGENSYEQYF	TGTGCCAGCAGCCCGACGGCGGGGGAAAACTCCTACGAGCAGTACTTC
-	-	TRBV28	TRBJ2-2	CAQGSDTGELFF	TGTGCCCAGGGGTCGGACACCGGGGAGCTGTTTTTT
-	many	TRBV7-2	TRBJ1-1	CASSLFGNPNTEAFF	TGTGCCAGCAGCTTATTTGGGAATCCGAACACTGAAGCTTTCTTT
-	few	TRBV20-1	TRBJ2-3	CSAHDQRKSFTDTQYF	TGCAGTGCCCACGACCAGCGGAAGTCTTTCACAGATACGCAGTATTTT
-	many	TRBV7-2	TRBJ2-7	CASSSIYDSFNEQYF	TGTGCCAGCAGCTCCATTTACGACAGTTTCAACGAGCAGTACTTC
-	few	TRBV4-1	TRBJ2-2	CASSQVAAGELFF	TGCGCCAGCAGCCAAGTCGCCGCAGGGGAGCTGTTTTTT
TRBD1	-	TRBV7-4	TRBJ2-3	CASSPRAGGSTDTQCF	TGTGCCAGCAGCCCTAGAGCAGGGGGCAGCACAGATACGCAGTGTTTT
-	-	TRBV7-9	TRBJ1-5	CASSFTGSLSNQPQHF	TGTGCCAGCAGCTTTACAGGGAGTCTAAGCAATCAGCCCCAGCATTTT
-	-	TRBV30	TRBJ1-6	CAWSSGVGNSPLHF	TGTGCCTGGAGTTCGGGGGTGGGTAATTCACCCCTCCACTTT
-	many	TRBV7-8	TRBJ1-5	CASSLVRDLQPQHF	TGTGCCAGCAGCTTAGTACGGGACCTCCAGCCCCAGCATTTT
TRBD1	-	TRBV7-9	TRBJ1-3	CASSPLDRDYLSGNTIYF	TGTGCCAGCAGCCCACTTGACAGGGACTACCTATCTGGAAACACCATATATTTT
-	few	TRBV6-1	TRBJ2-7	CASRHLSRGYEQYF	TGTGCCAGCAGACACCTTTCAAGGGGCTACGAGCAGTACTTC
TRBD1	-	TRBV20-1	TRBJ1-5	CSARDQGVNQPQHF	TGCAGTGCTAGAGATCAGGGGGTCAATCAGCCCCAGCATTTT
-	once	TRBV5-5	TRBJ1-5	CASSWVVGSCQPQHF	TGTGCCAGCAGCTGGGTGGTGGGCTCGTGTCAGCCCCAGCATTTT
-	few	TRBV18	TRBJ1-5	CASSPSAEFNQPQHF	TGTGCCAGCTCACCCTCGGCTGAGTTCAATCAGCCCCAGCATTTT
-	-	TRBV30	TRBJ1-5	CAWSLNGNQPQHF	TGTGCCTGGAGTCTGAATGGCAATCAGCCCCAGCATTTT
-	-	TRBV5-4	TRBJ1-1	CASSLVQGRGSTEAFF	TGTGCCAGCAGCTTAGTCCAGGGGCGAGGTAGCACTGAAGCTTTCTTT
TRBD1	few	TRBV2	TRBJ1-5	CASSGGTGGPQPQHF	TGTGCCAGCAGTGGAGGGACAGGAGGCCCTCAGCCCCAGCATTTT
TRBD1	-	TRBV6-6	TRBJ2-1	CASSFGTGRDNEQFF	TGTGCCAGCAGTTTCGGGACAGGGAGGGACAATGAGCAGTTCTTC